This TCR beta chain was documented in a study of blood T cell repertoires in COVID-19. On the study more broadly: The United States, Italy and Spain supplied acute and convalescent COVID-19 samples.

Here immunoSEQ multiplex PCR was the method, and the copy in TCRdb shows in-frame clones only, minus some. This table has approximately 300,000 clones, about nine tenths appearing once. CDR3 length: 15 residues. V dropped 0 bases and J dropped 12; count of bases not matched to a gene: 8. Germline V gene lookup returns CDR1 LGHDT and CDR2 YNNKEL (reference sequence). This TCR was recovered from a man aged 60 to 75 who had recovered from COVID-19. Sequenced input: PBMCs or T cells enriched from blood (not recorded which). V usage is TRBV3-1 (or the pseudogene TRBV3-2) and J usage is TRBJ1-6, with 7 bases identical to TRBD1. The CDR3 loop is CASSQDLQGRGPLHF. The CDR3 nucleotides are TGTGCCAGCAGCCAAGATCTACAGGGGCGTGGACCCCTCCACTTT.